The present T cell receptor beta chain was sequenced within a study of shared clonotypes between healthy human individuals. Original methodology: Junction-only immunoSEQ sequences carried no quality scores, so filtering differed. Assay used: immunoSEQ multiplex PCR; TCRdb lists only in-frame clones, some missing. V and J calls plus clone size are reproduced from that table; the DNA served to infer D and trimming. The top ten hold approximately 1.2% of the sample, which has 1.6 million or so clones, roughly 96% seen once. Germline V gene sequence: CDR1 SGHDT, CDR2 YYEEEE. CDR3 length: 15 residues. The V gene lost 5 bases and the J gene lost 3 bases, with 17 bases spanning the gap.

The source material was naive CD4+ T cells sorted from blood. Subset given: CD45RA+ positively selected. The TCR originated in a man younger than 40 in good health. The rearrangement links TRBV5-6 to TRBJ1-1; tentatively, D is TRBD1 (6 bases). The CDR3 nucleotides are TGTGCCAGCAGGCCTACACTCAGGGGCTACACTGAAGCTTTCTTT. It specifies CASRPTLRGYTEAFF.